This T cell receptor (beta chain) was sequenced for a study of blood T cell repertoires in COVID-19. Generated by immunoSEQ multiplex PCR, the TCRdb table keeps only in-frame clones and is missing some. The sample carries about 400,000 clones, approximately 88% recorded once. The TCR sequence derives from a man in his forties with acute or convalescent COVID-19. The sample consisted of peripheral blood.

CDR3 nucleotide sequence: TGCGCCAGCAGCTTGGAAGACCCAGGGATTGAAGCTTTCTTT. Translation: CASSLEDPGIEAFF. The chain is built from TRBV5-1 and TRBJ1-1, with D possibly being TRBD1 (5 bases). Trimming shortened V by 0 bases and J by 7 bases, and 13 bases separated the two germline ends. This CDR3 spans 14 amino acids. Germline-derived CDR1 and CDR2 are SGHRS and YFSETQ.